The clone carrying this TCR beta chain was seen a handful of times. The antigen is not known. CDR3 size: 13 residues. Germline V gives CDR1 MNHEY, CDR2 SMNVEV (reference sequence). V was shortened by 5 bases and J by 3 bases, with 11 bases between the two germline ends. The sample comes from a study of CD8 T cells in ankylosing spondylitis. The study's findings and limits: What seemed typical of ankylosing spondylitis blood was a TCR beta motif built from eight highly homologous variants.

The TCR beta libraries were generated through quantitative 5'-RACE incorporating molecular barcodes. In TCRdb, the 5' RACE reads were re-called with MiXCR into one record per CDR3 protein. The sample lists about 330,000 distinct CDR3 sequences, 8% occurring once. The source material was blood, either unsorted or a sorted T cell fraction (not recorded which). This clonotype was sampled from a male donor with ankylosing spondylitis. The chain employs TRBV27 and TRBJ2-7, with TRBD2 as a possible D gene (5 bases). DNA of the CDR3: TGTGCCAGCAGTCACGGGGAAAACTACGAGCAGTACTTC. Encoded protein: CASSHGENYEQYF.